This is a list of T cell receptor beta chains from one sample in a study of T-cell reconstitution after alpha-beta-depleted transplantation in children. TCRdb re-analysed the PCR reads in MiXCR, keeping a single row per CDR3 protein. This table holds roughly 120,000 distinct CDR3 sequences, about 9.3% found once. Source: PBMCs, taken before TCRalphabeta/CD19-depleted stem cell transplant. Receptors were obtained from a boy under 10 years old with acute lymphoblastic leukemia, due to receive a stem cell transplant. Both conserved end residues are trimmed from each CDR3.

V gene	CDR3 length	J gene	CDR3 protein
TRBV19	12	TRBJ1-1	ASTPNRVNTEAF
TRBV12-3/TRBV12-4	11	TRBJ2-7	ASSPRDLYEQY
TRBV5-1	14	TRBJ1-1	ASSLGHGIQNTEAF
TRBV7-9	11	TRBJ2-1	ASSAWQGHAQF
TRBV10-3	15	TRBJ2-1	AISSAGGPGSYNEQF
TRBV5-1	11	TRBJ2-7	ASSTGSWNEQY
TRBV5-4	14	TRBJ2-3	ASSLYGGGGTDTQY
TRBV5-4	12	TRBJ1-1	ASSPDLGTTEAF
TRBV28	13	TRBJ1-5	ASSPLGGGRQPQH
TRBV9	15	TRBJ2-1	ASSTRTSGGFRGEQF
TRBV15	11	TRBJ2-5	ATSRPGPETQY
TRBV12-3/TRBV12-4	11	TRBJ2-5	ASSLTRPGPQY
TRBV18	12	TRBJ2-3	ASSPNGLPDTQY
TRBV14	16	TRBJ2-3	ASSQVGRSPDFTDTQY
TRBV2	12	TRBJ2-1	ASSERGPTLTQF
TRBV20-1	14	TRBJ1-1	SARDPRSRENTEAF
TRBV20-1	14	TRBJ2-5	SAELAGTGIQETQY
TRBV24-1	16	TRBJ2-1	ATSDQQGGLAGINEQF
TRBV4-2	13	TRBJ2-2	ASSQEREDTGELF
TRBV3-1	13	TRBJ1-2	ASSLTGQGWYGYT
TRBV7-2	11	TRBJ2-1	ASTLIRYNEQF
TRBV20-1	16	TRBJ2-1	SAPLYAGTSDMIGEQF
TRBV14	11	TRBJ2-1	ASSQVLYNEQF
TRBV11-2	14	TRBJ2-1	ASSSRGLAAYNEQF
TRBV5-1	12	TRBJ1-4	ASSLGPTNEKLF
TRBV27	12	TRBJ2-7	ASRRHIERGEQY
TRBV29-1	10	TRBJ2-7	SVGFSSYEQY
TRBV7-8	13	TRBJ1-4	ASSPLGTSGEKLF
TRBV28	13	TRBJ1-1	ASSFRGVPPNEAF
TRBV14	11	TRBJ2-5	ASSQVSQETQY
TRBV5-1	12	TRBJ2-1	ASSLVVGENEQF
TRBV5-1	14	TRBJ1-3	ASSLSGQRNGNTIY
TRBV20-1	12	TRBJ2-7	SASSRDSSYEQY
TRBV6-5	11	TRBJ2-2	ASSYSGPGELF
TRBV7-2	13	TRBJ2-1	ASSLIIAGYNEQF
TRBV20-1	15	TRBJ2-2	SARASGRALDTGELF
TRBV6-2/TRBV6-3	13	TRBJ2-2	ASSYSRRASGELF
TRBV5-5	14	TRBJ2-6	ASSLVVMSGANVLT
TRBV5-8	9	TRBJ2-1	ASSAWDEQF
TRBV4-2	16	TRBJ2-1	ASSQHPGLDLRFGEQF
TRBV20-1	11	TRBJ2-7	SARGGGQGEQY
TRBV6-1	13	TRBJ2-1	ASSPGTSGANEQF
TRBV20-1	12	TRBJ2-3	SAPAPMGTDTQY
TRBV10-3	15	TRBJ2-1	AIRTNGLGRSYNEQF
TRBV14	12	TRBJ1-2	ASSQVAGQGGYT
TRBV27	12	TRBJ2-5	ASSLFGRAETQY
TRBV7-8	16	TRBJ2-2	ASSSRTGGRMNTGELF
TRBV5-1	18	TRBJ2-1	ASSLAVSGVPEGSYNEQF
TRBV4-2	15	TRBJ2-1	ASSQTLAGGPSNEQF
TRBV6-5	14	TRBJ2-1	ASSPQPVQGSTGQF
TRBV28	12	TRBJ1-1	ASRPRDLYTEAF